A single sample gave rise to the 5 T cell receptor beta chains below, sequenced in a study of neurological immune-mediated disorders. TCRdb re-derived calls from the 5' RACE reads in MiXCR, one entry per CDR3 protein. Of tens of thousands of distinct CDR3 sequences in the sample, approximately 9.1% are singletons; the top ten hold 1.6%. Specified time point: longitudinal time-point 1 (baseline). The sequenced sample was PBMCs. The receptors shown here come from a woman in her 40s in good health.

In its sample, this clonotype was seen once. The V and J genes are TRBV10-3 and TRBJ2-7, with a possible D match to TRBD1 (6 bases). CDR1 ENHRY and CDR2 SYGVKD come from the germline V gene. V was cut by 8 bases and J by 2 bases, with 13 bases left in between. The CDR3 totals 13 residues. This chain's CDR3 is CAILDGQTYEQYF. The CDR3 nucleotides are TGTGCCATCCTGGACGGACAGACCTACGAGCAGTACTTC.

The V gene is TRBV19, the J gene TRBJ2-1, with D maybe TRBD2 (6 bases). Trimming removed 4 bases from V and 15 bases from J, with 16 bases in between. This CDR3 has 12 residues. Germline V CDR1 and CDR2: LNHDA, SQIVND (reference sequence). CDR3 protein: CASSTQTSTAFF. In DNA, the CDR3 is TGTGCCAGTAGTACCCAGACTAGTACGGCGTTCTTC.

The rearrangement joins TRBV7-3 to TRBJ2-7; D gene unclear. Germline lookup yields CDR1 SGHTA and CDR2 FQGTGA. Trimming removed 4 bases from V and 9 bases from J, with 19 bases in between. The CDR3 runs 14 residues. The CDR3 DNA follows: TGTGCCAGCAGCTCCCTCGGACCGTATGGTGGGCAGTACTTC. As protein: CASSSLGPYGGQYF.

About this clonotype itself: At one end the junction does not follow the germline gene, possibly because of a read error. The V and J genes are TRBV9 and TRBJ2-3, with TRBD2 matching 8 bases. This CDR3 comprises 16 residues. CDR1 SGDLS and CDR2 YYNGEE come from the germline V gene. The CDR3, as DNA: TGTGCCAGCAGCGAAGGCCTCGGGGGGGGAAGCACAGATACGCATTTT. As protein: CASSEGLGGGSTDTHF.

At least ten counts were recorded for this clonotype. The gene calls are TRBV20-1 and TRBJ2-7; D remains ambiguous. The CDR3 spans 12 residues. Trimming left V 5 bases short and J 3 bases short, with 11 bases between. Germline lookup yields CDR1 DFQATT and CDR2 SNEGSKA (reference sequence). CDR3 loop: CSASGRFYEQYF. The CDR3 bases are TGCAGTGCTTCAGGCAGGTTCTACGAGCAGTACTTC.